The 21 T cell receptor beta chains given below trace back to one sample, sequenced in a study of shared clonotypes between healthy human individuals. The repertoire was sequenced with immunoSEQ multiplex PCR; TCRdb's copy has only in-frame clones and lacks some. The sample includes more than 2,000,000 clones, approximately 95% seen only once; the top ten take 0.35% to 0.45%. Sequencing used naive CD4+ T cells from PBMCs. Subset here: CD45RA+ positively selected. The receptor source for this set is a man younger than 30 in good health. Some clones in this sample may be carry-over from other donors' samples.

The chain couples TRBV5-1 to TRBJ2-4; 8 bases are a match to TRBD1. The CDR3 runs to 15 residues. Per the germline V gene, CDR1 is SGHRS and CDR2 is YFSETQ. V was pared by 2 bases and J by 5 bases, with 6 bases of the junction left unmatched. The CDR3 is CASSLYRGTENIQYF. CDR3 nucleotides: TGCGCCAGCAGCTTATACAGGGGGACGGAAAACATTCAGTACTTC. The full variable domain, completed using reference TRBV5-1 and TRBJ2-4, is KAGVTQTPRYLIKTRGQQVTLSCSPISGHRSVSWYQQTPGQGLQFLFEYFSETQRNKGNFPGRFSGRQFSNSRSEMNVSTLELGDSALYLCASSLYRGTENIQYFGAGTRLSVL.

The J gene is TRBJ1-4, the V gene TRBV7-9; D is perhaps TRBD1 (5 bases). From germline, CDR1 is SEHNR and CDR2 FQNEAQ (reference sequence). This CDR3 comprises 16 residues. Trimming pared 7 bases from V and 6 bases from J, leaving 21 bases between. The CDR3 DNA follows: TGTGCCAGCAACCTACAGCGGGACCCAAAGCATGAAAAACTGTTTTTT. Translated, it gives CASNLQRDPKHEKLFF.

In DNA, the CDR3 is TGTGCCAGCATCGGACAGGGCCCCTACGAGCAGTACTTC. It specifies CASIGQGPYEQYF. The chain combines TRBV28 with TRBJ2-7; 8 nucleotides align to TRBD1. This CDR3 has 13 residues. CDR1 and CDR2 from the germline V gene are MDHEN and SYDVKM. Losses at the gene ends were 7 bases for V and 2 bases for J; bases not matched to a gene: 4.

The chain uses TRBV9 and TRBJ2-2; the D call may be TRBD1 or TRBD2 (5 bases each). The CDR3 spans 14 residues. Germline CDR1 and CDR2: SGDLS and YYNGEE. Trimming took off 0 bases at V and 6 bases at J, with 9 bases between the two ends. CDR3 bases: TGTGCCAGCAGCGTAGTGGGGGACGCCGGGGAGCTGTTTTTT. The encoded protein is CASSVVGDAGELFF.

V usage is TRBV7-2 and J usage is TRBJ1-1; D uncertain. V dropped 4 bases and J dropped 0 bases, with 9 bases sitting between them. Germline V gene lookup returns CDR1 SGHTA and CDR2 FQGNSA. This CDR3 spans 14 amino acids. The CDR3 DNA reads TGTGCCAGCAGCTACTTTGGTTTGAACACTGAAGCTTTCTTT. Its protein product is CASSYFGLNTEAFF.

The V call is TRBV28, the J call TRBJ1-4, with D perhaps matching TRBD1 (6 bases). From germline, CDR1 is MDHEN and CDR2 SYDVKM. The CDR3 is 13 residues long. V was clipped by 9 bases and J by 7 bases, with 15 bases between them. The CDR3 DNA reads as TGTGCCAGTCAGGGGAGAGGCGGTGAAAAACTGTTTTTT. Translated: CASQGRGGEKLFF.

This clone was picked up a small number of times. Other DNA sequences in the same sample also yield this CDR3. V is TRBV30 and J is TRBJ1-5; 8 positions match TRBD1. The V segment lost 2 bases and the J segment 7 bases; nucleotides outside the gene matches: 7. The V gene's germline CDR1 is GTSNPN and CDR2 SVGIG (reference sequence). The CDR3 sequence is 14 residues long. The CDR3 DNA is TGTGCCTGGAGTCCCACAGGGGGAAACCAGCCCCAGCATTTT. It translates to CAWSPTGGNQPQHF.

The rearrangement links TRBV28 to TRBJ2-1; 7 bases are shared with TRBD2. Germline-derived CDR1 and CDR2 are MDHEN and SYDVKM. V shed 6 bases, J shed 0 bases, and the junction held 8 bases outside the gene matches. This CDR3 spans 16 amino acids. CDR3 coding DNA: TGTGCCAGCAGAGGGAGGAGCGGGGTCTCCTACAATGAGCAGTTCTTC. Protein product: CASRGRSGVSYNEQFF.

The gene calls are TRBV5-1 and TRBJ1-4; 8 bases align to TRBD1. The CDR3 has 15 residues. Germline-derived CDR1 and CDR2 are SGHRS and YFSETQ. The V gene end was trimmed by 7 bases and the J gene end by 8 bases; junction bases not matched to a gene: 13. This CDR3 is CASAATGQGGEKLFF. Written as DNA, the CDR3 is TGCGCCAGCGCCGCGACCGGACAGGGAGGCGAAAAACTGTTTTTT.

The CDR3 is CASSIGQGAGELFF. CDR3 in DNA: TGTGCCAGTAGTATCGGACAGGGGGCCGGGGAGCTGTTTTTT. The chain joins TRBV19 to TRBJ2-2; 10 positions agree with TRBD1. Germline V gives CDR1 LNHDA, CDR2 SQIVND (reference sequence). Unmatched junction bases numbered 1, after V lost 3 bases and J lost 6 bases. There are 14 residues in the CDR3.

On this clone: Other DNA sequences in the sample encode the same CDR3. This chain links TRBV6-5 with TRBJ1-1; D perhaps matches TRBD1 (6 bases). This CDR3 has 14 residues. Germline V lookup: CDR1 MNHEY, CDR2 SVGAGI. Trimming pared 2 bases from V and 1 base from J, leaving 8 bases between. The DNA for the CDR3 is TGTGCCAGCAGTTACCCGGGACAGAACACTGAAGCTTTCTTT. Translation: CASSYPGQNTEAFF.

A note on this clone: Other DNA sequences in the same sample also yield this CDR3. The rearrangement joins TRBV7-3 to TRBJ2-7, with D possibly being TRBD1 (6 bases). The V and J ends lost 8 bases and 0 bases respectively, with 11 bases between them. Per germline, CDR1 SGHTA and CDR2 FQGTGA. This CDR3 has 13 amino acids. The CDR3 nucleotides are TGTGCCAGCTCGCGGACAGACTCCTACGAGCAGTACTTC. It codes for CASSRTDSYEQYF.

This clone was recorded only once. The chain is built from TRBV18 and TRBJ1-4; D is ambiguous. The germline gives CDR1 KGHSH, CDR2 LQKENI. Trimming removed 0 bases from V and 0 bases from J, with 5 bases in between. The length of the CDR3 is 15 residues. CDR3 sequence (DNA): TGTGCCAGCTCACCACCGGTGGCAACTAATGAAAAACTGTTTTTT. It specifies CASSPPVATNEKLFF.

This rearrangement joins TRBV15 to TRBJ2-3; D gene unclear. This CDR3 contains 14 residues. From germline, CDR1 is LNHNV and CDR2 YYDKDF (reference sequence). Trimming stripped 3 bases from V and 4 bases from J, with 11 bases between. The CDR3 region is CATSRFLKADTQYF. CDR3 nucleotides: TGTGCCACCAGCAGGTTCTTAAAGGCAGATACGCAGTATTTT.

The chain couples TRBV6-5 to TRBJ2-3; 8 bases are shared with TRBD2. Per germline, CDR1 MNHEY and CDR2 SVGAGI. The CDR3 runs to 15 residues. V was clipped by 7 bases and J by 0 bases; unmatched bases: 6. The CDR3 is CASTSLAGSTDTQYF. CDR3 nucleotides: TGTGCCAGCACTTCCCTAGCGGGTAGCACAGATACGCAGTATTTT.

V usage is TRBV9 and J usage is TRBJ1-1; a weak D match, TRBD1 (5 bases). Germline CDR1 is SGDLS and CDR2 is YYNGEE. This CDR3 has 15 residues. The ends were cut back, 3 bases at V and 1 base at J, with 13 bases in the middle. The CDR3 nucleotides read TGTGCCAGCAGCGCCTTGGGGGGACGGAACACTGAAGCTTTCTTT. The encoded protein is CASSALGGRNTEAFF. The full variable domain, its missing parts supplied by reference TRBV9 and TRBJ1-1, is DSGVTQTPKHLITATGQRVTLRCSPRSGDLSVYWYQQSLDQGLQFLIQYYNGEERAKGNILERFSAQQFPDLHSELNLSSLELGDSALYFCASSALGGRNTEAFFGQGTRLTVV.

This rearrangement joins TRBV7-9 to TRBJ2-3; D not certain. Germline CDR1 reads SEHNR; CDR2 reads FQNEAQ (reference sequence). Trimming removed 7 bases at V and 0 bases at J, with 14 bases between. This CDR3 contains 15 residues. DNA of the CDR3: TGTGCCAGCAACACCAAGTTGGCCAGCACAGATACGCAGTATTTT. This codes for CASNTKLASTDTQYF.

In regard to this clone: This sample includes further DNA sequences coding for the same CDR3. V is TRBV5-1 and J is TRBJ1-5; the match to TRBD1 covers 7 bases. This CDR3 is built from 14 residues. Germline V gene data show CDR1 as SGHRS and CDR2 as YFSETQ. The junction had 4 bases not matched to a gene; V was cut back by 0 bases and J by 7 bases. Written as DNA, the CDR3 is TGCGCCAGCAGCTTGGGACAGGGAGAGCAGCCCCAGCATTTT. It translates to CASSLGQGEQPQHF.

This rearrangement joins TRBV7-2 to TRBJ2-4, with 7 bases aligning to TRBD2. The CDR3 covers 14 residues. J lost 9 bases, V lost 5 bases, and 10 bases had no gene match. Germline V gene sequence: CDR1 SGHTA, CDR2 FQGNSA. CDR3 sequence: CASSPRHSGGIQYF. The CDR3 DNA sequence: TGTGCCAGCAGCCCGCGTCATTCGGGAGGCATTCAGTACTTC.

The chain combines TRBV7-2 with TRBJ1-5; the D gene is possibly TRBD1 (6 bases). V was cut by 2 bases and J by 7 bases, with 15 bases left in between. The CDR3 runs to 15 residues. Germline-derived CDR1 and CDR2 are SGHTA and FQGNSA. CDR3 DNA: TGTGCCAGCAGCTTAAACAGGGTAGTAGGGCAGCCCCAGCATTTT. Amino acid sequence: CASSLNRVVGQPQHF.

The chain is built from TRBV19 and TRBJ2-2, with D unresolved. The CDR3 length is 14 residues. Trimming cost V 3 bases and J 1 base, with 6 bases left between them. Germline CDR1 is LNHDA and CDR2 is SQIVND (reference sequence). The CDR3 bases are TGTGCCAGTAGTATCACGATGAACACCGGGGAGCTGTTTTTT. Translation: CASSITMNTGELFF.